Each of the 20 T cell receptor beta chains below was sequenced from the same sample in a study of blood T cells in healthy people across ages. The use of a sample-barcoded 5' primer and a J-beta primer mix characterized a second PCR of about 6 to 11 cycles. MiXCR, run by TCRdb on the 5' RACE reads, gives a single entry per CDR3 protein. The sample yields about 1 million distinct CDR3 sequences, under 45% seen once. The source material was blood. The source of these receptors is a woman aged 60-70 years in good health.

The CDR3 nucleotides read TGTGCCATCAGTGAGTCCGAGAATTCACCCCTCCACTTT. Its protein is CAISESENSPLHF. V is TRBV10-3 and J is TRBJ1-6; D unresolved. This CDR3 comprises 13 residues. V shed 0 bases and J shed 7 bases, with 4 bases lying between them. In germline, CDR1 is ENHRY, CDR2 SYGVKD.

The rearrangement links TRBV28 to TRBJ2-3, with 9 bases identical to TRBD1. This CDR3 has 15 residues. The trim removed 4 bases at V and 5 bases at J, leaving 7 bases unmatched. Germline V gene data show CDR1 as MDHEN and CDR2 as SYDVKM. CDR3 residues: CASSSPGQGGDTQYF. CDR3 bases: TGTGCCAGCAGTTCTCCGGGACAGGGAGGAGATACGCAGTATTTT.

This clonotype was seen only a few times. The chain couples TRBV9 to TRBJ2-7; 7 bases match TRBD1. Germline CDR1 and CDR2: SGDLS and YYNGEE. CDR3 size: 15 residues. V lost 1 base and J lost 2; bases outside the gene matches: 6. The CDR3 coding sequence is TGTGCCAGCAGCGTAAACGTTCAGGGGGCCTACGAGCAGTACTTC. Residues: CASSVNVQGAYEQYF.

To note about this clonotype: Relative to the germline gene, one junction end is altered; a read error may explain this. This chain links TRBV5-1 with TRBJ2-3, with D unclear. CDR1 is SGHRS and CDR2 is YFSETQ in the germline V gene. The CDR3 spans 13 residues. The CDR3 is CASSLDWADTRYF. The CDR3 DNA reads as TGCGCCAGCAGCTTGGATTGGGCAGATACGCGGTATTTT.

The DNA for the CDR3 is TGTGCCAGCAGTTACTTGAGAGACCTAATTACCTATGGCTACACCTTC. This gives the protein CASSYLRDLITYGYTF. The chain uses TRBV6-5 and TRBJ1-2; D call uncertain. CDR1 MNHEY and CDR2 SVGAGI come from the germline V gene. The CDR3 is made up of 16 amino acids. Between the trimmed V and J ends, which lost 1 base and 4 bases, there was a span of 16 bases.

The rearrangement links TRBV7-3 to TRBJ2-5; D remains unclear. The CDR3 is 13 residues long. Germline CDR1 is SGHTA and CDR2 is FQGTGA. V gave up 5 bases and J gave up 2 bases, with 9 bases separating them. CDR3 residues: CASSMSPQETQYF. CDR3 nucleotides: TGTGCCAGCAGCATGAGCCCTCAAGAGACCCAGTACTTC. The full variable domain, rest sourced from reference TRBV7-3 and TRBJ2-5, is GAGVSQTPSNKVTEKGKYVELRCDPISGHTALYWYRQSLGQGPEFLIYFQGTGAADDSGLPNDRFFAVRPEGSVSTLKIQRTERGDSAVYLCASSMSPQETQYFGPGTRLLVL.

This clonotype was seen only a few times. The V and J genes are TRBV20-1 and TRBJ2-5; D not certain. Trimming shortened V by 0 bases and J by 5 bases, and 16 bases separated the two germline ends. The CDR3 runs to 15 residues. CDR1 is DFQATT and CDR2 is SNEGSKA in the germline V gene (reference sequence). CDR3 protein: CSARDHESKAETQYF. Here the CDR3 DNA reads TGCAGTGCTAGAGATCACGAATCCAAGGCGGAGACCCAGTACTTC.

The gene calls are TRBV7-6 and TRBJ1-5; 9 bases fit TRBD1. The germline V gene encodes CDR1 SGHVS and CDR2 FNYEAQ. The trim removed 4 bases at V and 3 bases at J, leaving 13 bases unmatched. CDR3 length: 18 amino acids. The CDR3 sequence: CASSSRTPGQGNNQPQHF. CDR3 nucleotide sequence: TGTGCCAGCAGCTCAAGAACTCCGGGACAGGGAAACAATCAGCCCCAGCATTTT.

This clonotype was observed at least ten times. This sequence joins TRBV29-1 and TRBJ2-5, with D perhaps TRBD2 (5 bases). Germline CDR1 is SQVTM and CDR2 is ANQGSEA. The CDR3 totals 12 residues. Trimming took 7 bases from V and 8 from J, leaving 17 bases between them. The CDR3 is CSGLLGSITQYF. The CDR3 coding sequence is TGCAGCGGCCTGTTAGGGAGTATAACCCAGTACTTC.

This rearrangement joins TRBV2 to TRBJ2-1; 15 nucleotides line up with TRBD2. The germline CDR1 and CDR2 sequences are SNHLY and FYNNEI. CDR3 size: 14 residues. The V and J ends lost 7 bases and 9 bases, in that order; junction bases with no gene match: 4. The chain's CDR3 is CASTRTSGRAEQFF. In DNA form, the CDR3 reads TGTGCCAGCACTCGGACTAGCGGGAGGGCTGAGCAGTTCTTC. Full variable domain (outside the CDR3, taken from reference TRBV2 and TRBJ2-1): EPEVTQTPSHQVTQMGQEVILRCVPISNHLYFYWYRQILGQKVEFLVSFYNNEISEKSEIFDDQFSVERPDGSNFTLKIRSTKLEDSAMYFCASTRTSGRAEQFFGPGTRLTVL.

The chain recombines TRBV18 with TRBJ2-5, with D perhaps given as TRBD1 or TRBD2 (5 bases each). This CDR3 is built from 17 residues. V was cut by 1 base and J by 1 base, with 16 bases left in between. CDR1 and CDR2 (germline): KGHSH, LQKENI. CDR3 sequence: CASSPLPAGSLQETQYF. The CDR3 DNA is TGTGCCAGCTCACCACTCCCGGCAGGGAGCCTCCAAGAGACCCAGTACTTC.

Comments on this clonotype: The germline gene is not matched at one end of the junction; a read error may be the cause. V and J are TRBV5-1 and TRBJ2-1; 9 bases agree with TRBD2. The CDR3 covers 16 residues. CDR1 is SGHRS, CDR2 YFSETQ, per germline. This chain's CDR3 is CASSLEGLATYNAQFF. The CDR3 coding sequence is TGCGCCAGCAGCTTGGAAGGACTAGCGACTTACAATGCGCAGTTCTTC.

This clonotype came up a few times. The CDR3 is CASREQGYDEQYF. The CDR3 DNA reads TGTGCCAGCAGGGAACAGGGGTACGACGAGCAGTACTTC. The chain joins TRBV28 to TRBJ2-7; 7 bases line up with TRBD1. This CDR3 is built from 13 residues. Losses at the gene ends were 6 bases for V and 5 bases for J; bases not matched to a gene: 7. The germline V gene encodes CDR1 MDHEN and CDR2 SYDVKM.

This clonotype was counted between two and nine times. The CDR3 DNA is TGTGCCAGCGGCTGGACAGGGGCCAATTCACCCCTCCACTTT. Its translation is CASGWTGANSPLHF. The rearrangement links TRBV27 to TRBJ1-6, with 9 bases that match TRBD1. V shed 8 bases, J shed 7 bases, and the junction held 6 bases outside the gene matches. This CDR3 has 14 amino acids. Looked up from germline, CDR1 is MNHEY and CDR2 is SMNVEV (reference sequence).

V usage is TRBV9 and J usage is TRBJ2-7; the D is unclear. The J call could be wrong; TRBJ2-5 is a better fit for the DNA end. The length of the CDR3 is 13 residues. Germline-derived CDR1 and CDR2 are SGDLS and YYNGEE. CDR3 region: CASNDPIGETQYF. CDR3 DNA sequence: TGTGCCAGCAACGACCCAATCGGGGAGACCCAGTACTTC.

This clonotype showed up just a few times. The CDR3 loop reads CASSLGGAPRYF. The CDR3 coding sequence is TGTGCCAGCAGCTTAGGCGGTGCACCGCGGTACTTC. This sequence joins TRBV7-2 and TRBJ2-7, with no clear D. Germline CDR1 reads SGHTA; CDR2 reads FQGNSA. Trimming shortened V by 1 base and J by 12 bases, and 13 bases separated the two germline ends. The CDR3 covers 12 residues.

The chain is built from TRBV20-1 and TRBJ1-2; D might be TRBD1 (6 bases). This CDR3 is 13 amino acids long. The V gene's germline CDR1 is DFQATT and CDR2 SNEGSKA (reference sequence). V shed 6 bases and J shed 1 base, with 12 bases lying between them. CDR3 sequence: CSAGQIHNYGYTF. In DNA, the CDR3 is TGCAGTGCCGGACAGATTCATAACTATGGCTACACCTTC.

The chain recombines TRBV4-1 with TRBJ2-3; 9 positions match TRBD2. The CDR3 covers 17 residues. CDR1 MGHRA and CDR2 YSYEKL come from the germline V gene. The trim removed 0 bases at V and 3 bases at J, leaving 7 bases unmatched. In DNA form, the CDR3 reads TGCGCCAGCAGCCAAGATTTCCTAGCGGGATATACAGATACGCAGTATTTT. Protein: CASSQDFLAGYTDTQYF.

V gene TRBV7-9 combines with J gene TRBJ2-7, with 8 bases fitting TRBD1. This CDR3 region has 16 residues. Unmatched junction bases numbered 12, after V lost 5 bases and J lost 3 bases. Germline CDR1 and CDR2: SEHNR and FQNEAQ (reference sequence). CDR3: CASSGSNRGTDYEQYF. The CDR3 DNA is TGTGCCAGCAGCGGAAGCAACAGGGGGACAGACTACGAGCAGTACTTC.

The gene calls are TRBV12-3 or TRBV12-4 and TRBJ1-1, with D possibly matching TRBD1 (6 bases). V lost 5 bases and J 6 bases, leaving 10 bases between the germline ends. The CDR3 sequence is 12 residues long. CDR3 loop: CASSIGTPEAFF. The CDR3 region has the DNA TGTGCCAGCAGTATAGGGACACCTGAAGCTTTCTTT.